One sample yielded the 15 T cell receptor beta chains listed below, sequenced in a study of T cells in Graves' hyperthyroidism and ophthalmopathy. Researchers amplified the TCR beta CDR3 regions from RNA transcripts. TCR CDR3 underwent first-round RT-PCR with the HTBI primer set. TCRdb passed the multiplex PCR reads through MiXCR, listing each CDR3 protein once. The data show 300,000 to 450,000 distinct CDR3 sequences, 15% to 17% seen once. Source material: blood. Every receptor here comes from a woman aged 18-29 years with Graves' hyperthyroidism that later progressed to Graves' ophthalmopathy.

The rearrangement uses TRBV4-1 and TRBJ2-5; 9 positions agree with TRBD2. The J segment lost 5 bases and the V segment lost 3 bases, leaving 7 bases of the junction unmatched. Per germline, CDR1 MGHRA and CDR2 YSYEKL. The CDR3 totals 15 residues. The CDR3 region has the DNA TGCGCCAGCAGCCACTTCGTAGCGGGAGTTGAGACCCAGTACTTC. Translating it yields CASSHFVAGVETQYF.

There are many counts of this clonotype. The CDR3 loop reads CASSSRRTSGVPRTDTQYF. In DNA, the CDR3 is TGTGCCAGCAGTTCCCGACGGACTAGCGGGGTGCCTCGCACAGATACGCAGTATTTT. The chain employs TRBV12-3 or TRBV12-4 and TRBJ2-3; 12 nucleotides match TRBD2. The ends lost 4 bases at V and 1 base at J; junction bases unmatched: 12. CDR3 size: 19 residues.

CDR3 residues: CASSGGGSGLFYGYTF. The CDR3 DNA reads as TGTGCCAGCAGTGGGGGTGGGTCCGGGCTGTTCTATGGCTACACCTTC. This chain links TRBV27 with TRBJ1-2; maybe TRBD1 (5 bases). The V end was cut by 5 bases, the J end by 4 bases, with 20 bases between. CDR3 length: 16 residues. Germline V gene sequence: CDR1 MNHEY, CDR2 SMNVEV (reference sequence).

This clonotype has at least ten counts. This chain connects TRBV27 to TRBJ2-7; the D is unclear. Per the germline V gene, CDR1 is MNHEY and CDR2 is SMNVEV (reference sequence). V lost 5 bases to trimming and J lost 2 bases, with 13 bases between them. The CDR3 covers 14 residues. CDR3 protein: CASSHRTGPYEQYF. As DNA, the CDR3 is TGTGCCAGCAGTCACCGGACCGGTCCCTACGAGCAGTACTTC.

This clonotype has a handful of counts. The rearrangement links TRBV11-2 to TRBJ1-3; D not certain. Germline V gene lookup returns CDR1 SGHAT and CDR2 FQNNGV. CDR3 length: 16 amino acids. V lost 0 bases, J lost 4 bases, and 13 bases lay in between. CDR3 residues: CASSLEILSSGNTIYF. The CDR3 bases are TGTGCCAGCAGCTTAGAAATTTTGAGTAGCGGAAACACCATATATTTT.

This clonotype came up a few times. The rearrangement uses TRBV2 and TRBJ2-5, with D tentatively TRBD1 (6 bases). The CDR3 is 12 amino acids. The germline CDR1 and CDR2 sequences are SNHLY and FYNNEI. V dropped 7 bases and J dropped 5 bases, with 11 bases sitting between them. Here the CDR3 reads CASIQGRETQYF. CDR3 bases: TGTGCCAGCATTCAGGGGCGGGAGACCCAGTACTTC.

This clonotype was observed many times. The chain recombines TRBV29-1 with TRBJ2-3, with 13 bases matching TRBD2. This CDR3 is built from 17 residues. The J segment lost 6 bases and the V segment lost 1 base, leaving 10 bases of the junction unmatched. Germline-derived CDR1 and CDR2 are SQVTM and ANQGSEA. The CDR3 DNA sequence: TGCAGCGTTGAAGGACTAGCGGGAGGCCCTCCAGTTGATACGCAGTATTTT. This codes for CSVEGLAGGPPVDTQYF.

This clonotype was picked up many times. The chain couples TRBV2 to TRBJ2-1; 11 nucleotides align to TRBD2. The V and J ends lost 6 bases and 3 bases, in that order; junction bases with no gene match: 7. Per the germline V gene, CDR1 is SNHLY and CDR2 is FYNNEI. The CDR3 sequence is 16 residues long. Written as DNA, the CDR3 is TGTGCCAGCAGAGCCACCGGGACTAGCGGCTACAATGAGCAGTTCTTC. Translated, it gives CASRATGTSGYNEQFF.

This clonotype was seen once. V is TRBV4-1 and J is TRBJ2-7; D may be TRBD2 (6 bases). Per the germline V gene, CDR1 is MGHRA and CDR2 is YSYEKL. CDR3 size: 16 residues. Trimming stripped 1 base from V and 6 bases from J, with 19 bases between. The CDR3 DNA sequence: TGCGCCAGCAGCCAAGGACCCACGCGGGGATACTTCGAGCAGTACTTC. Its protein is CASSQGPTRGYFEQYF.

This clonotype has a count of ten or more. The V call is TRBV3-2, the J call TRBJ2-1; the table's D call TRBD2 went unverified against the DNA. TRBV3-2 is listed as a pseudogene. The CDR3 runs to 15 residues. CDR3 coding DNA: TGTGCCAGCAGCCAACGGGGGGCCCGGGTGAATGAGCAGTTCTTC. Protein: CASSQRGARVNEQFF.

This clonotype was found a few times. The CDR3 nucleotides are TGTGCCAGCAGCGTAGAATCGGCAGGGTCAGTGGACGGGGAGCTGTTTTTT. As protein: CASSVESAGSVDGELFF. The gene calls are TRBV9 and TRBJ2-2, with D maybe TRBD1 (5 bases). V was shortened by 0 bases and J by 7 bases, with 19 bases between the two germline ends. The CDR3 consists of 17 residues. CDR1 and CDR2 from the germline V gene are SGDLS and YYNGEE.

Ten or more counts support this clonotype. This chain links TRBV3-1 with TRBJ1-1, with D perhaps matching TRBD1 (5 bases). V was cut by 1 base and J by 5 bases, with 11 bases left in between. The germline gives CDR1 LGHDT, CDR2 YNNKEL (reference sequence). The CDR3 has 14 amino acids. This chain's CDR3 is CASSQVGEGTEAFF. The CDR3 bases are TGTGCCAGCAGCCAAGTAGGGGAGGGTACTGAAGCTTTCTTT.

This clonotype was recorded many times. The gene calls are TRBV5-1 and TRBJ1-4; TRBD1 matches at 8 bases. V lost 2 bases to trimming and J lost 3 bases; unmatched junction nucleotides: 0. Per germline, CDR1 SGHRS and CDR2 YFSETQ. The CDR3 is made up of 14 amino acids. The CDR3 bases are TGCGCCAGCAGCTTACAGGGGGCTAATGAAAAACTGTTTTTT. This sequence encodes CASSLQGANEKLFF.

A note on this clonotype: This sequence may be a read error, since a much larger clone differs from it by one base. For the CDR3, the DNA is TGTGCCAACAGAAGGCCAACCGGAAACACTGAAGCTTTCTTT. This codes for CANRRPTGNTEAFF. The rearrangement uses TRBV28 and TRBJ1-1; D uncertain. CDR3 length: 14 amino acids. Trimming removed 10 bases from V and 2 bases from J, with 17 bases in between. Per germline, CDR1 MDHEN and CDR2 SYDVKM.

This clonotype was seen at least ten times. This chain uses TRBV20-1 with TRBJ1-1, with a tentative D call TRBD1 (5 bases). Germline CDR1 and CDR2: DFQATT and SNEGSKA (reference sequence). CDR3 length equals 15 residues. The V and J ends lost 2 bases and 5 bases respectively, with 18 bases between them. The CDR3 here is CSARTLTAGLTEAFF. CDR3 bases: TGCAGTGCTAGAACATTAACGGCAGGGTTAACTGAAGCTTTCTTT.